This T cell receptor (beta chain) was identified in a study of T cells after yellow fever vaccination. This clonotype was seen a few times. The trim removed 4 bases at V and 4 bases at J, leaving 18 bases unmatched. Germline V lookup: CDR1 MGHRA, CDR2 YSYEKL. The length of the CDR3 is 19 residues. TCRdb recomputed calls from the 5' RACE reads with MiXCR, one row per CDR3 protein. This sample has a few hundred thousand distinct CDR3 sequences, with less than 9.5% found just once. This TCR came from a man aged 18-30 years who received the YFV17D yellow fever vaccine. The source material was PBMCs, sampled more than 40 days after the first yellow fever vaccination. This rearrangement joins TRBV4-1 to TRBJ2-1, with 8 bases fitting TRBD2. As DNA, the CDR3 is TGCGCCAGCAGCCCAATGATAGGGGGGTTAACTAGCGGATACAATGAGCAGTTCTTC. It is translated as CASSPMIGGLTSGYNEQFF.